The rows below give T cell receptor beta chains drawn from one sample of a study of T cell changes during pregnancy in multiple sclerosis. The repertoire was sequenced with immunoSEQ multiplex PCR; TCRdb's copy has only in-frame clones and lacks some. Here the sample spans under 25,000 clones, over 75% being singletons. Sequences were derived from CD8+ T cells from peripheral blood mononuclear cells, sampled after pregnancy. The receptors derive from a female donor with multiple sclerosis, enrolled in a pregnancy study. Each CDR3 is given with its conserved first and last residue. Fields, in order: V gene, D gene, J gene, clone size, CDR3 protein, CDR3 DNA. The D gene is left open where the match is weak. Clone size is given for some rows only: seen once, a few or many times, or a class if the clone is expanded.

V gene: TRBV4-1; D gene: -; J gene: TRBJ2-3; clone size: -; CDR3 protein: CASSPARADTQYF; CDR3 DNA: TGCGCCAGCAGCCCCGCCCGCGCAGATACGCAGTATTTT
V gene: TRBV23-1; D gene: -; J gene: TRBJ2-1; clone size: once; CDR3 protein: CASSQCLLAPTYNEQFF; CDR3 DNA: TGCGCCAGCAGTCAGTGCCTTCTAGCACCAACCTACAATGAGCAGTTCTTC
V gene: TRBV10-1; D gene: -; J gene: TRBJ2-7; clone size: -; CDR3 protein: CASSESGLPSYEQYF; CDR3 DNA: TGCGCCAGCAGTGAGTCTGGACTACCATCCTACGAGCAGTACTTC
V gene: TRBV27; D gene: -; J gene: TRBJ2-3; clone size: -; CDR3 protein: CASSLGPDTQYF; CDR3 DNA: TGTGCCAGCAGTTTAGGGCCAGATACGCAGTATTTT
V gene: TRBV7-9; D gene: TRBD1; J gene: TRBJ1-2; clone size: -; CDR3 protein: CASSSLLPGGQHSNYGYTF; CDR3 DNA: TGTGCCAGCAGCTCGTTACTCCCAGGGGGACAGCATTCCAACTATGGCTACACCTTC
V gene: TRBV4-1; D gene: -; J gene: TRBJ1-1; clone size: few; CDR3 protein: CASSQGSDRNTEAFF; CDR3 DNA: TGCGCCAGCAGCCAAGGTTCAGACAGGAACACTGAAGCTTTCTTT
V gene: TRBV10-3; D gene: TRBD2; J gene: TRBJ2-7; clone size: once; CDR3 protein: CAISEETSVLDEQYF; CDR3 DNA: TGTGCCATCAGTGAGGAGACTAGCGTTCTCGACGAGCAGTACTTC
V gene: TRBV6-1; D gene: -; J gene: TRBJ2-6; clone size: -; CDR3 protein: CASSEIRSGANVLTF; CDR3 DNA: TGTGCCAGCAGTGAAATCCGGTCTGGGGCCAACGTCCTGACTTTC
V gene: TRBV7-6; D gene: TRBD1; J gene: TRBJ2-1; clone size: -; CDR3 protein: CASSWAGGKNEQFF; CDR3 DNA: TGTGCCAGCAGTTGGGCAGGGGGAAAGAATGAGCAGTTCTTC
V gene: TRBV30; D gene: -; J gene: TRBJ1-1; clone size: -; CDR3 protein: CAWSEGIGTEAFF; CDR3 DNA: TGTGCCTGGAGTGAGGGGATAGGCACTGAAGCTTTCTTT
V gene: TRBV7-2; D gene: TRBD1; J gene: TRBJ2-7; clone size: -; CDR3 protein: CASSPKGQTGYTYEQYF; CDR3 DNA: TGTGCCAGCAGCCCGAAAGGGCAGACAGGGTATACCTACGAGCAGTACTTC
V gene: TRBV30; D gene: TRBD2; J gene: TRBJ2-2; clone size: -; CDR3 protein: CAWSRAGEDTGELFF; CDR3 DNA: TGTGCCTGGAGTAGAGCGGGGGAGGACACCGGGGAGCTGTTTTTT